The 12 T cell receptor beta chains listed next were all sequenced from one sample in a study of T cell responses to AZD1222 COVID-19 vaccine. The protocol was immunoSEQ multiplex PCR, while the TCRdb copy is restricted to in-frame clones and leaves out a portion. The table shows roughly 140,000 clones, with 90% to 95% occurring only once. This specimen was peripheral blood, taken on day 0 of MenACWY control vaccination. Source of these receptors: an adult in good health.

This clone appeared a single time. This chain connects TRBV6-1 to TRBJ1-5; D remains unclear. The ends were cut back, 2 bases at V and 7 bases at J, with 9 bases in the middle. The V gene's germline CDR1 is MNHNS and CDR2 SASEGT. This CDR3 has 13 residues. CDR3 region: CASSEKPGQPQHF. CDR3 nucleotides: TGTGCCAGCAGTGAAAAACCTGGACAGCCCCAGCATTTT.

The chain joins TRBV11-2 to TRBJ2-7; 10 bases map to TRBD1. Germline V gene lookup returns CDR1 SGHAT and CDR2 FQNNGV. CDR3 length: 15 amino acids. Trimming cost V 5 bases and J 6 bases; bases outside gene matches: 10. CDR3 sequence reads: CASSIGTGVAREQYF. The DNA for the CDR3 is TGTGCCAGCAGCATAGGGACAGGGGTTGCTCGCGAGCAGTACTTC.

This clone has a handful of counts. V is TRBV10-3 and J is TRBJ2-5; 8 nucleotides line up with TRBD1. With V trimmed by 6 bases and J by 4 bases, 1 base remained unmatched. The CDR3 contains 12 residues. Germline V gene lookup returns CDR1 ENHRY and CDR2 SYGVKD. CDR3 region: CAIRGQGETQYF. In nucleotides, the CDR3 is TGTGCCATCAGAGGACAGGGAGAGACCCAGTACTTC.

The chain carries TRBV7-9 and TRBJ1-1; perhaps TRBD1 as D (6 bases). Germline V gene sequence: CDR1 SEHNR, CDR2 FQNEAQ (reference sequence). V was trimmed by 3 bases and J by 3 bases, leaving 14 bases between them. This CDR3 region has 15 residues. The CDR3 region is CASSFIEGGYTEAFF. The DNA for the CDR3 is TGTGCCAGCAGCTTTATCGAGGGGGGTTACACTGAAGCTTTCTTT.

This chain links TRBV9 with TRBJ1-4; the D is unclear. The length of the CDR3 is 15 residues. Looked up from germline, CDR1 is SGDLS and CDR2 is YYNGEE. V was cut by 2 bases and J by 4 bases, with 12 bases left in between. The DNA of the CDR3 is TGTGCCAGCAGCGTCGGAACGGGTATTAATGAAAAACTGTTTTTT. As protein: CASSVGTGINEKLFF. Drawing the rest from reference TRBV9 and TRBJ1-4, the complete variable domain is DSGVTQTPKHLITATGQRVTLRCSPRSGDLSVYWYQQSLDQGLQFLIQYYNGEERAKGNILERFSAQQFPDLHSELNLSSLELGDSALYFCASSVGTGINEKLFFGSGTQLSVL.

The chain joins TRBV7-8 to TRBJ1-2, with D unclear. V shed 2 bases and J shed 7 bases, with 11 bases lying between them. This CDR3 contains 13 residues. The V gene's germline CDR1 is SGHVS and CDR2 FQNEAQ. The CDR3 DNA follows: TGTGCCAGCAGCTTAAGCCGGGTCGGTGGCTACACCTTC. This translates into CASSLSRVGGYTF.

The gene calls are TRBV2 and TRBJ2-7; 11 nucleotides match TRBD2. The germline CDR1 and CDR2 sequences are SNHLY and FYNNEI. J gave up 1 base and V 6 bases, and 5 bases lay outside the gene matches. This CDR3 region has 15 residues. CDR3 bases: TGTGCCAGCAGAGCTAGCGGGAGGCTTTCCTACGAGCAGTACTTC. Translation gives CASRASGRLSYEQYF.

This clone was recorded once. The chain joins TRBV5-1 to TRBJ2-2, with a tentative D call TRBD1 (5 bases). Looked up from germline, CDR1 is SGHRS and CDR2 is YFSETQ. This CDR3 region has 15 residues. Trimming pared 0 bases from V and 4 bases from J, leaving 10 bases between. CDR3 nucleotide sequence: TGCGCCAGCAGCTTGGACAGGCCCTCCACCGGGGAGCTGTTTTTT. Amino acid sequence: CASSLDRPSTGELFF. The full variable domain, with the rest looked up from reference TRBV5-1 and TRBJ2-2, is KAGVTQTPRYLIKTRGQQVTLSCSPISGHRSVSWYQQTPGQGLQFLFEYFSETQRNKGNFPGRFSGRQFSNSRSEMNVSTLELGDSALYLCASSLDRPSTGELFFGEGSRLTVL.

This chain connects TRBV29-1 to TRBJ1-4; perhaps TRBD1 as D (6 bases). Germline V gives CDR1 SQVTM, CDR2 ANQGSEA. This CDR3 has 13 residues. Trimming shortened V by 6 bases and J by 0 bases, and 8 bases separated the two germline ends. CDR3: CSVQGATNEKLFF. The CDR3 coding sequence is TGCAGCGTACAGGGAGCAACTAATGAAAAACTGTTTTTT. Using reference TRBV29-1 and TRBJ1-4 for the parts outside the CDR3, the full variable domain is SAVISQKPSRDICQRGTSLTIQCQVDSQVTMMFWYRQQPGQSLTLIATANQGSEATYESGFVIDKFPISRPNLTFSTLTVSNMSPEDSSIYLCSVQGATNEKLFFGSGTQLSVL.

The J gene is TRBJ2-3, the V gene TRBV11-2, with D perhaps given as TRBD1 or TRBD2 (5 bases each). This CDR3 spans 15 amino acids. V was cut by 5 bases and J by 1 base, with 13 bases left in between. The germline V gene encodes CDR1 SGHAT and CDR2 FQNNGV. DNA for the CDR3: TGTGCCAGCAGCCCCGGACTGACAGGCACAGATACGCAGTATTTT. Translating it yields CASSPGLTGTDTQYF.

The V call is TRBV7-9, the J call TRBJ2-7, with D possibly matching TRBD1 (5 bases). Trimming shortened V by 1 base and J by 6 bases, and 19 bases separated the two germline ends. This CDR3 region has 16 residues. In germline, CDR1 is SEHNR, CDR2 FQNEAQ (reference sequence). Here the CDR3 reads CASSLGGMWAALEQYF. CDR3 in DNA: TGTGCCAGCAGCTTAGGGGGCATGTGGGCAGCGCTCGAGCAGTACTTC.

The genes are TRBV10-2 and TRBJ1-3; D is uncertain. The germline V gene encodes CDR1 WSHSY and CDR2 SAAADI. This CDR3 has 15 amino acids. V was clipped by 3 bases and J by 0 bases, with 9 bases between them. The CDR3 coding sequence is TGCGCCAGCAGTGATTACCGACTCTCTGGAAACACCATATATTTT. This translates into CASSDYRLSGNTIYF.